Below are 27 T cell receptor beta chains sequenced from a single sample in a study of blood T cells in healthy people across ages. The use of a sample-barcoded 5' primer and a J-beta primer mix characterized a second PCR of roughly 6 to 11 cycles. A single record per CDR3 protein comes from TCRdb applying MiXCR to the 5' RACE reads. This sample has roughly 2 million distinct CDR3 sequences, with just under 50% found just once. Sequencing input: blood. Receptors were obtained from a woman aged 40 to 50 in good health.

The J gene is TRBJ2-1, the V gene TRBV3-1; D not certain. CDR1 is LGHDT and CDR2 is YNNKEL in the germline V gene (reference sequence). The CDR3 totals 14 residues. V lost 1 base, J lost 4 bases, and 8 bases lay in between. The chain's CDR3 is CASSQVDEYNEQFF. The DNA for the CDR3 is TGTGCCAGCAGCCAAGTGGACGAATACAATGAGCAGTTCTTC.

V usage is TRBV7-8 and J usage is TRBJ2-5; D tentatively fits TRBD1 or TRBD2 (6 bases each). Germline V gene lookup returns CDR1 SGHVS and CDR2 FQNEAQ. Deletions cut 6 bases from V and 2 bases from J, with 28 bases between. CDR3 length equals 19 residues. The CDR3 sequence is CASSSRKGDFYISQETQYF. Written as DNA, the CDR3 is TGTGCCAGCAGTTCCCGAAAGGGGGACTTCTATATTTCACAAGAGACCCAGTACTTC. Variable domain in full (rest from reference TRBV7-8 and TRBJ2-5): GAGVSQSPRYKVAKRGQDVALRCDPISGHVSLFWYQQALGQGPEFLTYFQNEAQLDKSGLPSDRFFAERPEGSVSTLKIQRTQQEDSAVYLCASSSRKGDFYISQETQYFGPGTRLLVL.

This clonotype appeared a few times. V gene TRBV11-2 combines with J gene TRBJ2-4; D may be TRBD2 (6 bases). The tail of the sequence fits TRBJ2-5 better, so the J call may be wrong. The germline CDR1 and CDR2 sequences are SGHAT and FQNNGV. The CDR3 is 16 amino acids. The CDR3 is CASSFGGRADSETQYF. The CDR3 bases are TGTGCCAGCAGCTTCGGGGGTCGGGCCGATTCAGAGACCCAGTACTTC.

This clonotype was seen a handful of times. The rearrangement joins TRBV12-3 or TRBV12-4 to TRBJ2-3, with a tentative D call TRBD2 (7 bases). CDR3 size: 13 residues. Deletions cut 10 bases from V and 4 bases from J, with 15 bases between. CDR3 sequence (DNA): TGTGCCACCTCAAGGGGGGGGCCAGATACGCAGTATTTT. Residues: CATSRGGPDTQYF.

CDR3 nucleotides: TGTGCCACCAGTGATCCCCGGGACAGGGTTGATACGCAGTATTTT. It is translated as CATSDPRDRVDTQYF. The chain is built from TRBV24-1 and TRBJ2-3, with 9 bases identical to TRBD1. This CDR3 contains 15 residues. The trim removed 3 bases at V and 6 bases at J, leaving 6 bases unmatched. Germline V gene sequence: CDR1 KGHDR, CDR2 SFDVKD.

This clonotype was seen a handful of times. The gene calls are TRBV15 and TRBJ2-1; possible D gene TRBD2, 5 bases. Trimming took off 5 bases at V and 5 bases at J, with 10 bases between the two ends. CDR3 length equals 13 residues. In germline, CDR1 is LNHNV, CDR2 YYDKDF (reference sequence). The CDR3 loop reads CATSEAGDNEQFF. In DNA form, the CDR3 reads TGTGCCACCAGCGAGGCGGGCGACAATGAGCAGTTCTTC.

The chain joins TRBV6-2 or TRBV6-3 to TRBJ1-6, with TRBD1 identical over 7 bases. In germline, CDR1 is MNHEY, CDR2 SVGEGT. The CDR3 is 14 amino acids. V was pared by 6 bases and J by 4 bases, with 3 bases of the junction left unmatched. The CDR3 DNA is TGTGCCAGCAGCGCAGGGGGGTATAATTCACCCCTCCACTTT. Its protein product is CASSAGGYNSPLHF.

DNA for the CDR3: TGTGCCAGCGTCAAATGGCCTTCTTCCTACGAGCAGTACTTC. Translated, it gives CASVKWPSSYEQYF. This chain uses TRBV6-8 with TRBJ2-7; D not resolved. CDR1 is MNHGY, CDR2 SAAAGT, per germline. The V end lost 8 bases, the J end lost 1 base, and 15 bases lay between the germline ends. The CDR3 length is 14 residues.

The chain has TRBV20-1 and TRBJ1-1, with D unresolved. CDR1 and CDR2 (germline): DFQATT, SNEGSKA (reference sequence). Trimming cost V 0 bases and J 1 base, with 6 bases left between them. The CDR3 has 13 amino acids. CDR3 region: CSARDRWNTEAFF. CDR3 bases: TGCAGTGCTAGAGATAGATGGAACACTGAAGCTTTCTTT.

This chain uses TRBV29-1 with TRBJ1-2; no definite D call. This CDR3 is built from 10 residues. Germline values: CDR1 SQVTM, CDR2 ANQGSEA. V was clipped by 5 bases and J by 8 bases, with 9 bases between them. The CDR3 nucleotides read TGCAGCGTTACGGGATCCGGCTACACCTTC. Amino acids: CSVTGSGYTF.

J is TRBJ1-5 and V is TRBV3-1; no clear D. V lost 1 base, J lost 3 bases, and 10 bases lay in between. The CDR3 contains 15 residues. CDR1 and CDR2 from the germline V gene are LGHDT and YNNKEL (reference sequence). The CDR3 is CASSQVLGSNQPQHF. In nucleotides, the CDR3 is TGTGCCAGCAGCCAAGTTCTAGGTTCCAATCAGCCCCAGCATTTT.

This chain connects TRBV7-2 to TRBJ2-1; D not certain. There are 13 residues in the CDR3. V was shortened by 2 bases and J by 9 bases, with 11 bases between the two germline ends. The germline V gene encodes CDR1 SGHTA and CDR2 FQGNSA. The CDR3 region is CASSLQWFSEQFF. The CDR3 DNA reads TGTGCCAGCAGCTTACAATGGTTCAGTGAGCAGTTCTTC.

This clonotype was observed a handful of times. This chain links TRBV5-5 with TRBJ2-1; no reliable D call. Per the germline V gene, CDR1 is SGHKS and CDR2 is YYEKEE (reference sequence). CDR3 length: 14 amino acids. Trimming removed 2 bases from V and 6 bases from J, with 12 bases in between. The CDR3 here is CASSLSPGPNEQFF. CDR3 nucleotides: TGTGCCAGCAGCTTATCTCCAGGTCCCAATGAGCAGTTCTTC.

The rearrangement uses TRBV20-1 and TRBJ2-7; TRBD2 might be the D (7 bases). The end of the DNA fits TRBJ2-5 better, so the J call may be wrong. Germline V CDR1 and CDR2: DFQATT, SNEGSKA (reference sequence). The CDR3 spans 15 residues. The CDR3 spells CSAREGGGLRETQYF. The CDR3 DNA follows: TGCAGTGCTAGAGAGGGGGGGGGCCTTCGGGAGACCCAGTACTTC.

This clonotype was seen once. Given a much more abundant clone one base away, this may be a read error. The chain joins TRBV4-1 to TRBJ2-7; no clear D. The CDR3 consists of 14 residues. Germline CDR1 reads MGHRA; CDR2 reads YSYEKL. Written as DNA, the CDR3 is TGCGCCAGCAGCCAAGATAGCCTCTCCTACAAGCAGTACTTC. It encodes CASSQDSLSYKQYF.

This clonotype was observed at least ten times. The genes are TRBV4-3 and TRBJ2-3, with 9 bases aligning to TRBD2. The CDR3 extends over 16 amino acids. CDR1 is LGHNA, CDR2 YSLEER, per germline. The V and J ends lost 1 base and 4 bases, in that order; junction bases with no gene match: 6. Here the CDR3 DNA reads TGCGCCAGCAGCCAAGGAGGAGCGGGGGGCGCAGATACGCAGTATTTT. Protein: CASSQGGAGGADTQYF.

This clonotype has only a few counts. The chain carries TRBV5-1 and TRBJ2-7, with no clear D. CDR1 is SGHRS, CDR2 YFSETQ, per germline. This CDR3 has 14 amino acids. Trimming cost V 2 bases and J 1 base, with 10 bases left between them. The CDR3 DNA reads TGCGCCAGCAGCTTCAGAAGTGAATCCTACGAGCAGTACTTC. It encodes CASSFRSESYEQYF.

This chain uses TRBV11-2 with TRBJ1-4; D gene ambiguous. V was clipped by 4 bases and J by 8 bases, with 23 bases between them. Looked up from germline, CDR1 is SGHAT and CDR2 is FQNNGV. The CDR3 extends over 17 amino acids. CDR3 coding DNA: TGTGCCAGCAGCTCCCTCTCACCCGAGACCGGGAAAGAAAAACTGTTTTTT. This codes for CASSSLSPETGKEKLFF.

The rearrangement uses TRBV6-2 or TRBV6-3 and TRBJ2-1; possible D gene TRBD2, 7 bases. V was pared by 0 bases and J by 7 bases, with 25 bases between. CDR3 size: 19 residues. Germline loops: CDR1 MNHEY, CDR2 SVGEGT. CDR3 sequence (DNA): TGTGCCAGCAGTTACTCGAAGGAGGGCGGCGGGGGCCCGAGAAATGAGCAGTTCTTC. It yields the protein CASSYSKEGGGGPRNEQFF.

Only a few counts were recorded for this clonotype. The gene calls are TRBV6-2 or TRBV6-3 and TRBJ2-1; 9 nucleotides align to TRBD1. With 6 bases clipped from V and 7 bases from J, the junction kept 7 bases outside the gene matches. CDR1 MNHEY and CDR2 SVGEGT come from the germline V gene. The CDR3 has 14 residues. CDR3 protein: CASRTGGSRNEQFF. For the CDR3, the DNA is TGTGCCAGCAGGACAGGGGGGTCGAGGAATGAGCAGTTCTTC.

With regard to this clonotype: A much larger clone differs from this one at a single base, so this may be a read error. The chain links TRBV6-6 to TRBJ1-2, with D unclear. Trimming cost V 2 bases and J 4 bases, with 2 bases left between them. The CDR3 runs to 11 residues. In germline, CDR1 is MNHNY, CDR2 SVGAGI (reference sequence). The DNA for the CDR3 is TGTGCCAGCAGTTACGCCTATGGCTACACCTTC. It is translated as CASSYAYGYTF.

This clonotype turned up a few times. This chain links TRBV12-3 or TRBV12-4 with TRBJ2-1, with 7 bases matching TRBD2. The length of the CDR3 is 17 residues. V shed 0 bases, J shed 5 bases, and the junction held 10 bases outside the gene matches. CDR3 loop: CASSLALGGSRHNEQFF. The CDR3 DNA reads as TGTGCCAGCAGTTTAGCGCTCGGGGGGAGTCGGCACAATGAGCAGTTCTTC.

This clonotype has more than one count but fewer than ten. The chain is built from TRBV9 and TRBJ2-7, with TRBD1 matching 9 bases. The germline V gene encodes CDR1 SGDLS and CDR2 YYNGEE. CDR3 size: 16 residues. Trimming at V came to 1 base and at J to 4 bases, leaving 9 bases not matched to a gene. CDR3 loop: CASSVSGTGFPYEQYF. The CDR3 DNA reads as TGTGCCAGCAGCGTATCCGGGACAGGGTTCCCTTACGAGCAGTACTTC.

This clonotype has more than one count but fewer than ten. The chain combines TRBV4-3 with TRBJ2-5; 7 nucleotides agree with TRBD1. The length of the CDR3 is 15 residues. Germline lookup yields CDR1 LGHNA and CDR2 YSLEER. J lost 1 base, V lost 3 bases, and 5 bases had no gene match. This chain's CDR3 is CASSQGYRGQETQYF. The CDR3 nucleotides are TGCGCCAGCAGCCAGGGTTACAGGGGCCAAGAGACCCAGTACTTC.

The chain combines TRBV7-9 with TRBJ1-1; maybe TRBD1 (5 bases). The length of the CDR3 is 15 residues. The germline gives CDR1 SEHNR, CDR2 FQNEAQ (reference sequence). Between the trimmed V and J ends, which lost 4 bases and 4 bases, there was a span of 16 bases. In DNA, the CDR3 is TGTGCCAGCAGCTCCCCGGGGGAGTATAGCACTGAAGCTTTCTTT. It translates to CASSSPGEYSTEAFF.

CDR3 protein: CATSQLAGGHNEQFF. CDR3 bases: TGTGCCACCAGTCAGTTAGCGGGGGGGCATAATGAGCAGTTCTTC. V and J are TRBV24-1 and TRBJ2-1; 11 nucleotides line up with TRBD2. Germline trimming cut 6 bases from V and 7 bases from J; bases unmatched to any gene: 7. Germline lookup yields CDR1 KGHDR and CDR2 SFDVKD. This CDR3 region has 15 residues.

The V and J genes are TRBV7-9 and TRBJ2-7; TRBD2 might be the D (11 bases). The germline gives CDR1 SEHNR, CDR2 FQNEAQ (reference sequence). V was shortened by 2 bases and J by 3 bases, with 26 bases between the two germline ends. The CDR3 covers 19 residues. The CDR3 reads CASSLTGQGLTSGGYEQYF. CDR3 sequence (DNA): TGTGCCAGCAGCTTAACGGGACAGGGGCTTACTAGCGGGGGCTACGAGCAGTACTTC.